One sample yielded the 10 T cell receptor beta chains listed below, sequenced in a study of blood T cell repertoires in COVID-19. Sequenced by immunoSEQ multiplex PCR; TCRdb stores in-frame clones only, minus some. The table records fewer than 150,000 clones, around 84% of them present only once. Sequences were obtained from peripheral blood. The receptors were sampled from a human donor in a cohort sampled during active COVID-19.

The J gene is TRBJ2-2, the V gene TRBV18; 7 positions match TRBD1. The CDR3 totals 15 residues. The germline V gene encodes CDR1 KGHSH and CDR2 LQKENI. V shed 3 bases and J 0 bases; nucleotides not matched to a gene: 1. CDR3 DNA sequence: TGTGCCAGCTCACCGGACAGGTCGAACACCGGGGAGCTGTTTTTT. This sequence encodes CASSPDRSNTGELFF.

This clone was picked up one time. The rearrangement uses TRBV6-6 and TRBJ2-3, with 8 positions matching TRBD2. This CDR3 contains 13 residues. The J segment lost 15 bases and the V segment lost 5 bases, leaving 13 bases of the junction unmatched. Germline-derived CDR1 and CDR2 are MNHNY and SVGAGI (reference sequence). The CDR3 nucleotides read TGTGCCAGCAGTCTCTATAGCGGGGCGTCCCTCTATTTT. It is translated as CASSLYSGASLYF.

The CDR3 bases are TGTGCCAGTAGTACGCCGGACAGGGCTTCACCCCTCCACTTT. It codes for CASSTPDRASPLHF. The gene calls are TRBV19 and TRBJ1-6; TRBD1 agrees at 8 bases. Germline values: CDR1 LNHDA, CDR2 SQIVND (reference sequence). The CDR3 length is 14 residues. The V gene end was trimmed by 4 bases and the J gene end by 9 bases; junction bases not matched to a gene: 5.

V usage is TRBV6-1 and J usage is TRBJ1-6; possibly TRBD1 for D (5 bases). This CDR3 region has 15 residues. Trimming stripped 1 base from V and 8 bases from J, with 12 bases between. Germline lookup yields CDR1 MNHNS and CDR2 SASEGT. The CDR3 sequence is CASSEGDRSYSPLHF. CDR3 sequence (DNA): TGTGCCAGCAGTGAAGGAGACAGATCTTATTCACCCCTCCACTTT.

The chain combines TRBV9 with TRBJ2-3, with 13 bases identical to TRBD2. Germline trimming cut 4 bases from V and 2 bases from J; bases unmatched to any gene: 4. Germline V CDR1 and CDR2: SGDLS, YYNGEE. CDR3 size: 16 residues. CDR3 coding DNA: TGTGCCAGCAGCCAGGGACTAGCGGGACACACAGATACGCAGTATTTT. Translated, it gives CASSQGLAGHTDTQYF.

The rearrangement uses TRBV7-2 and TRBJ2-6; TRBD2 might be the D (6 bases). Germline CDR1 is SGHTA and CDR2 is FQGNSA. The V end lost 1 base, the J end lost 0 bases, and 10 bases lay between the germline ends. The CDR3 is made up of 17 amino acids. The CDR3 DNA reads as TGTGCCAGCAGCTTAGTTGGGGGGAACTCTGGGGCCAACGTCCTGACTTTC. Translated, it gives CASSLVGGNSGANVLTF.

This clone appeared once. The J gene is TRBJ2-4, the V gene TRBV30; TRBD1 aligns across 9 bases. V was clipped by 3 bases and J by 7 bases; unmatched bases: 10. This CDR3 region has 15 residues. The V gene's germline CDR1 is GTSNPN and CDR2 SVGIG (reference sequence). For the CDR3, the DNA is TGTGCCTGGAGGAGGGACAGGGAGATGGGGAACATTCAGTACTTC. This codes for CAWRRDREMGNIQYF.

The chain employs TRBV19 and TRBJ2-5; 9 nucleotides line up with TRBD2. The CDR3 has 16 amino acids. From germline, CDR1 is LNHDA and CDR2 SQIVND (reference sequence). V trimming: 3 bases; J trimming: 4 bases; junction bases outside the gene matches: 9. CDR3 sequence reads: CASSMRLAGAPETQYF. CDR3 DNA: TGTGCCAGTAGTATGCGGTTAGCGGGGGCTCCAGAGACCCAGTACTTC.

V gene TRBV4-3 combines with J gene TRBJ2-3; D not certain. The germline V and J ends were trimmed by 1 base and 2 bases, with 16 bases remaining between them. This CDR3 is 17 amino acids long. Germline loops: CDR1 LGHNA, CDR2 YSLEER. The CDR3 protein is CASSQVALRSFTDTQYF. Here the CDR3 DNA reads TGCGCCAGCAGCCAAGTGGCTTTACGTTCTTTCACAGATACGCAGTATTTT.

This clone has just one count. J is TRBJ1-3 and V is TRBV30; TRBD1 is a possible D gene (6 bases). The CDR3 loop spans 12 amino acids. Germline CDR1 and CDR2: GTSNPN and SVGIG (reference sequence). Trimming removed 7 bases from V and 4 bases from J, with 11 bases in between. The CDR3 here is CASTTGGNTIYF. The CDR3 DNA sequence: TGTGCCTCAACGACAGGAGGAAACACCATATATTTT. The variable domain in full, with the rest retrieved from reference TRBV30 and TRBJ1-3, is SQTIHQWPATLVQPVGSPLSLECTVEGTSNPNLYWYRQAAGRGLQLLFYSVGIGQISSEVPQNLSASRPQDRQFILSSKKLLLSDSGFYLCASTTGGNTIYFGEGSWLTVV.